These T cell receptor beta chains were read from a single sample in a study of CD8 T cells in Susac syndrome. TCRdb recomputed calls from the immunoSEQ multiplex PCR reads with MiXCR, one row per CDR3 protein. This sample has under 250,000 distinct CDR3 sequences, with around 93% found just once. The sequencing input was CD4+ T cells from PBMCs. These receptor sequences come from a human donor with multiple sclerosis. Both conserved end residues are trimmed from each CDR3. Fields, in order: V gene, CDR3 length, J gene, CDR3 protein.

TRBV27	12	TRBJ2-7	ASSLAGGTYEQY
TRBV18	17	TRBJ2-5	ASSPRPGLAGGPQETQY
TRBV5-6	13	TRBJ2-1	ASSLVTSGRAVEF
TRBV7-2	12	TRBJ2-3	ASSWDSFTDTQY
TRBV30	9	TRBJ2-1	ALWDYNEQF
TRBV30	10	TRBJ2-7	AWSVSSYEQY
TRBV30	12	TRBJ1-3	AWSKGMEGNTIY
TRBV11-2	13	TRBJ1-2	ASSPIGQSNYGYT
TRBV10-3	12	TRBJ2-7	AISEGAGVYEQY
TRBV30	15	TRBJ2-6	ACRRDRVYSGANVLT
TRBV12-3/TRBV12-4	11	TRBJ1-2	ASSLGADLGYT
TRBV12-3/TRBV12-4	15	TRBJ2-4	ASSLSAPGGGKNIQY
TRBV2	12	TRBJ2-5	ASRGQKFQETQY
TRBV7-2	12	TRBJ2-3	ASSWGPRTDTQY